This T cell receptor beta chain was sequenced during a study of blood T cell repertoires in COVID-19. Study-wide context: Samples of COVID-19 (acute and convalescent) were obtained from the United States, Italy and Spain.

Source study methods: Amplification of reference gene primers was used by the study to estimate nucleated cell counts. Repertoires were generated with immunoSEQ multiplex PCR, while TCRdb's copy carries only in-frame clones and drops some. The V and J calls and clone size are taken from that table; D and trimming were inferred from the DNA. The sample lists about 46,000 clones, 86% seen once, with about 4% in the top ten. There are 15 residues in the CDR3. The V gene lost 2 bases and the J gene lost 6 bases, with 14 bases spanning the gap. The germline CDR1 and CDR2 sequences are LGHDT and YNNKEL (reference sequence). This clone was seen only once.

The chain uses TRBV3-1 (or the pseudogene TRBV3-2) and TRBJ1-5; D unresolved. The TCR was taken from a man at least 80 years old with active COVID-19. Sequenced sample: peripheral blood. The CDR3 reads CASSQSGRGGQPQHF. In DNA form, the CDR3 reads TGTGCCAGCAGCCAATCCGGGCGAGGAGGTCAGCCCCAGCATTTT.